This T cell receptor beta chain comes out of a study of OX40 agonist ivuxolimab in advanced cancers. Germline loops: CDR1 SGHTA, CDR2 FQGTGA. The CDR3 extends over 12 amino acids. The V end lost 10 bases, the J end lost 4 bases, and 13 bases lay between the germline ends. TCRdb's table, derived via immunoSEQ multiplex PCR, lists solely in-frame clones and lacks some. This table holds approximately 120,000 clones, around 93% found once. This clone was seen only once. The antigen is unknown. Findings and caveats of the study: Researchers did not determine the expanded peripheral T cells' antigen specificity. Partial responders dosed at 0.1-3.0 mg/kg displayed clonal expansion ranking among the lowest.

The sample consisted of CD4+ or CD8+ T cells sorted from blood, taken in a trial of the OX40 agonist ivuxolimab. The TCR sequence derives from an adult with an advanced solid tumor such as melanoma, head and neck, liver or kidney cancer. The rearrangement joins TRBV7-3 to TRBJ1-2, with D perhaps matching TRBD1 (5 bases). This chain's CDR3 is CATGRPVYGYTF. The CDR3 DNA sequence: TGTGCCACGGGACGGCCGGTCTATGGCTACACCTTC.